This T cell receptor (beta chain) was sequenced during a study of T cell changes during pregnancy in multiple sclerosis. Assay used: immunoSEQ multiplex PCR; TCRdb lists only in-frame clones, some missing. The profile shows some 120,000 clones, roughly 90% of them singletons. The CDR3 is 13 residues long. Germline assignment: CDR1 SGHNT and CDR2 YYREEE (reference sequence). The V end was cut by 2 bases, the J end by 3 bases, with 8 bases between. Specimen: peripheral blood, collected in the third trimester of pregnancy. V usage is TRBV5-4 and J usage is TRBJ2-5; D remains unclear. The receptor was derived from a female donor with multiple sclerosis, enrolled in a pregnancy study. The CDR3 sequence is CASSLQGEETQYF. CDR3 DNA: TGTGCCAGCAGCTTACAAGGAGAAGAGACCCAGTACTTC.